Below, 19 T cell receptor beta chains from the same sample are listed, as sequenced in a study of cytomegalovirus exposure and HLA in healthy donors. Produced via immunoSEQ multiplex PCR; TCRdb's table is partial and in-frame only. The sample holds 200,000 to 250,000 clones, approximately 88% seen once. The specimen sequenced was PBMCs. Every receptor here comes from a woman under 40 in good health and CMV-seropositive.

The gene calls are TRBV27 and TRBJ2-7, with D possibly TRBD2 on 6 matching bases. The germline CDR1 and CDR2 sequences are MNHEY and SMNVEV (reference sequence). The CDR3 extends over 14 amino acids. V lost 3 bases and J 5 bases, leaving 14 bases between the germline ends. CDR3 nucleotide sequence: TGTGCCAGCAGTTTTAAGACGGGAGCCAACGAGCAGTACTTC. It encodes CASSFKTGANEQYF.

The chain has TRBV5-5 and TRBJ1-1; maybe TRBD1 (5 bases). Germline CDR1 and CDR2: SGHKS and YYEKEE (reference sequence). Trimming removed 1 base from V and 2 bases from J, with 12 bases in between. The CDR3 runs 15 residues. CDR3 sequence: CASSLIRRANTEAFF. The CDR3 DNA sequence: TGTGCCAGCAGCTTGATACGCAGGGCAAACACTGAAGCTTTCTTT.

CDR3 DNA: TGTGCCAGCAGTCGTAGGGGCTATGAGCAGTTCTTC. Translated: CASSRRGYEQFF. The chain recombines TRBV6-1 with TRBJ2-1; D might be TRBD1 (5 bases). The germline V and J ends were trimmed by 5 bases and 8 bases, with 10 bases remaining between them. The CDR3 covers 12 residues. The V gene's germline CDR1 is MNHNS and CDR2 SASEGT.

The V call is TRBV11-1, the J call TRBJ2-7; no reliable D call. Trimming stripped 1 base from V and 2 bases from J, with 6 bases between. The V gene's germline CDR1 is SGHAT and CDR2 FQDESV (reference sequence). CDR3 length: 13 residues. The CDR3 loop reads CASSLGLTYEQYF. The CDR3 DNA reads TGTGCCAGCAGCTTAGGACTTACCTACGAGCAGTACTTC.

This chain connects TRBV7-3 to TRBJ2-1; tentative D call: TRBD2 (5 bases). Germline CDR1 reads SGHTA; CDR2 reads FQGTGA. Trimming pared 5 bases from V and 9 bases from J, leaving 11 bases between. The CDR3 spans 12 residues. CDR3 region: CASSQEVGEQFF. DNA of the CDR3: TGTGCCAGCAGCCAGGAGGTAGGTGAGCAGTTCTTC.

This sequence joins TRBV6-5 and TRBJ1-2; 9 nucleotides align to TRBD1. Per the germline V gene, CDR1 is MNHEY and CDR2 is SVGAGI. The CDR3 loop spans 15 amino acids. Trimming at V came to 2 bases and at J to 2 bases, leaving 3 bases not matched to a gene. The CDR3 loop reads CASSYRDRVNYGYTF. CDR3 DNA: TGTGCCAGCAGTTACCGGGACAGGGTAAACTATGGCTACACCTTC.

The chain links TRBV6-6 to TRBJ1-5; possible D gene TRBD1, 6 bases. The CDR3 totals 16 residues. Germline-derived CDR1 and CDR2 are MNHNY and SVGAGI (reference sequence). V was cut by 3 bases and J by 1 base, with 13 bases left in between. CDR3 loop: CASSYTGGASNQPQHF. DNA for the CDR3: TGTGCCAGCAGTTATACGGGGGGCGCGAGCAATCAGCCCCAGCATTTT.

In regard to this clone: This CDR3 is also generated by other DNA sequences in the sample. The rearrangement links TRBV2 to TRBJ2-2; perhaps D is TRBD1 or TRBD2 (5 bases each). The germline gives CDR1 SNHLY, CDR2 FYNNEI. V gave up 4 bases and J gave up 0 bases, with 9 bases separating them. This CDR3 spans 15 amino acids. The CDR3 loop reads CASSGDGANTGELFF. DNA of the CDR3: TGTGCCAGCAGTGGGGACGGGGCGAACACCGGGGAGCTGTTTTTT. Variable domain in full (rest from reference TRBV2 and TRBJ2-2): EPEVTQTPSHQVTQMGQEVILRCVPISNHLYFYWYRQILGQKVEFLVSFYNNEISEKSEIFDDQFSVERPDGSNFTLKIRSTKLEDSAMYFCASSGDGANTGELFFGEGSRLTVL.

The chain employs TRBV30 and TRBJ1-1; the D is unclear. The CDR3 totals 15 residues. Germline V gene data show CDR1 as GTSNPN and CDR2 as SVGIG (reference sequence). Trimming left V 2 bases short and J 2 bases short, with 15 bases between. CDR3 region: CAWSIPALLNTEAFF. The DNA for the CDR3 is TGTGCCTGGAGTATCCCGGCCCTCCTTAACACTGAAGCTTTCTTT. Full variable domain (remainder filled in from reference TRBV30 and TRBJ1-1): SQTIHQWPATLVQPVGSPLSLECTVEGTSNPNLYWYRQAAGRGLQLLFYSVGIGQISSEVPQNLSASRPQDRQFILSSKKLLLSDSGFYLCAWSIPALLNTEAFFGQGTRLTVV.

This chain uses TRBV12-5 with TRBJ1-2, with 7 bases matching TRBD1. After removal of 1 base from V and 7 bases from J, the junction contained 0 bases not matched to a gene. This CDR3 is built from 12 residues. The germline gives CDR1 LGHNT, CDR2 FRNRAP. The CDR3 DNA is TGTGCTAGTGGTTTGGAGGGGGCTGGCTACACCTTC. This encodes CASGLEGAGYTF.

The chain carries TRBV7-9 and TRBJ1-2, with unresolved D. This CDR3 has 14 amino acids. Germline values: CDR1 SEHNR, CDR2 FQNEAQ (reference sequence). V was trimmed by 4 bases and J by 2 bases, leaving 11 bases between them. The CDR3 nucleotides are TGTGCCAGCAGCTGGGATGGCGCGAACTATGGCTACACCTTC. Translating gives CASSWDGANYGYTF.

Regarding this clone: This may be a read error, as it is one base from a much larger clone. The chain is built from TRBV5-1 and TRBJ2-5; no clear D gene. Deletions cut 1 base from V and 5 bases from J, with 3 bases between. Per the germline V gene, CDR1 is SGHRS and CDR2 is YFSETQ. There are 11 residues in the CDR3. The CDR3 DNA sequence: TGCGCCAGCAGCTTGTTGGAGACCCAGTACTTC. Translation gives CASSLLETQYF. Full variable domain (remainder filled in from reference TRBV5-1 and TRBJ2-5): KAGVTQTPRYLIKTRGQQVTLSCSPISGHRSVSWYQQTPGQGLQFLFEYFSETQRNKGNFPGRFSGRQFSNSRSEMNVSTLELGDSALYLCASSLLETQYFGPGTRLLVL.

The gene calls are TRBV27 and TRBJ1-2; D is undetermined. The ends were cut back, 6 bases at V and 3 bases at J, with 8 bases in the middle. The CDR3 spans 12 residues. Germline V gene lookup returns CDR1 MNHEY and CDR2 SMNVEV (reference sequence). CDR3 nucleotides: TGTGCCAGCAGGAAGGAGGACTATGGCTACACCTTC. The encoded protein is CASRKEDYGYTF.

This chain connects TRBV4-1 to TRBJ2-2; 13 positions agree with TRBD2. Losses at the gene ends were 3 bases for V and 0 bases for J; bases not matched to a gene: 4. Germline CDR1 is MGHRA and CDR2 is YSYEKL. There are 18 residues in the CDR3. This chain's CDR3 is CASSQVTSGRANTGELFF. The CDR3 nucleotides read TGCGCCAGCAGCCAGGTCACTAGCGGGAGGGCGAACACCGGGGAGCTGTTTTTT.

The chain uses TRBV7-3 and TRBJ2-2; D is possibly TRBD2 (6 bases). Trimming shortened V by 1 base and J by 4 bases, and 10 bases separated the two germline ends. The CDR3 is 15 residues long. Per germline, CDR1 SGHTA and CDR2 FQGTGA. DNA for the CDR3: TGTGCCAGCAGCTTAAACGGGGGAAGCACCGGGGAGCTGTTTTTT. This encodes CASSLNGGSTGELFF.

This chain uses TRBV19 with TRBJ2-5; D remains ambiguous. CDR1 and CDR2 (germline): LNHDA, SQIVND (reference sequence). This CDR3 comprises 13 residues. Trimming cost V 4 bases and J 7 bases, with 13 bases left between them. The CDR3 here is CASSTDLLGTQYF. The CDR3 DNA is TGTGCCAGTAGTACGGACCTACTCGGGACCCAGTACTTC.

The chain uses TRBV12-5 and TRBJ2-3, with 9 bases fitting TRBD2. The V gene end was trimmed by 3 bases and the J gene end by 0 bases; junction bases not matched to a gene: 10. The germline V gene has CDR1 LGHNT and CDR2 FRNRAP. The CDR3 extends over 18 amino acids. The CDR3 here is CASGFGLALTPSTDTQYF. CDR3 in DNA: TGTGCTAGTGGTTTTGGACTAGCGCTTACTCCTAGCACAGATACGCAGTATTTT.

The V and J genes are TRBV2 and TRBJ2-5; D perhaps matches TRBD2 (6 bases). Germline CDR1 and CDR2: SNHLY and FYNNEI. V gave up 1 base and J gave up 3 bases, with 12 bases separating them. The CDR3 length is 15 residues. The CDR3 coding sequence is TGTGCCAGCAGTGAAGGGAGTGGAGGGAAAGAGACCCAGTACTTC. Amino acids: CASSEGSGGKETQYF. The full variable domain, its missing parts supplied by reference TRBV2 and TRBJ2-5, is EPEVTQTPSHQVTQMGQEVILRCVPISNHLYFYWYRQILGQKVEFLVSFYNNEISEKSEIFDDQFSVERPDGSNFTLKIRSTKLEDSAMYFCASSEGSGGKETQYFGPGTRLLVL.

The gene calls are TRBV10-3 and TRBJ1-5, with D possibly matching TRBD1 (6 bases). Looked up from germline, CDR1 is ENHRY and CDR2 is SYGVKD. The CDR3 has 14 residues. Trimming took off 5 bases at V and 1 base at J, with 9 bases between the two ends. The CDR3 coding sequence is TGTGCCATCAGTCAGGGGTCAAGCAATCAGCCCCAGCATTTT. Translation: CAISQGSSNQPQHF.